These 30 T cell receptor beta chains came from one sample sequenced in a study of CD8 T cells in ankylosing spondylitis. Study-wide results and caveats: Blood of patients with ankylosing spondylitis appeared to be characterized by a TCR beta motif of several highly homologous variants.

TCRdb ran MiXCR on the 5' RACE reads and lists one entry per CDR3 protein. This repertoire shows approximately 520,000 distinct CDR3 sequences, roughly 5.3% found once; its top ten account for roughly 3.5%. These TCRs are of unknown antigen specificity. Sequences were obtained from blood, either unsorted or a sorted T cell fraction (not recorded which). The receptors shown here come from a male donor with ankylosing spondylitis.

This sequence joins TRBV20-1 and TRBJ2-1, with 13 bases aligning to TRBD2. V lost 7 bases, J lost 0 bases, and 15 bases stayed unmatched. The CDR3 is 19 residues long. The germline CDR1 and CDR2 sequences are DFQATT and SNEGSKA (reference sequence). The CDR3 reads CSVLPGTSGMRGSYNEQFF. DNA for the CDR3: TGCAGTGTTCTTCCCGGGACTAGCGGGATGAGGGGCTCCTACAATGAGCAGTTCTTC.

This clonotype was counted at least ten times. The chain is built from TRBV11-2 and TRBJ2-4; 10 positions match TRBD2. Looked up from germline, CDR1 is SGHAT and CDR2 is FQNNGV. The CDR3 is 16 amino acids. Germline trimming cut 5 bases from V and 1 base from J; bases unmatched to any gene: 5. The CDR3 reads CASSRLAGEAKNIQYF. In DNA, the CDR3 is TGTGCCAGCAGCCGTCTAGCGGGGGAGGCCAAAAACATTCAGTACTTC.

This CDR3 is CATSREQAGWGYTF. In nucleotides, the CDR3 is TGTGCCACCAGCAGAGAGCAGGCAGGGTGGGGCTACACCTTC. This chain links TRBV15 with TRBJ1-2; D is possibly TRBD1 (5 bases). Germline CDR1 is LNHNV and CDR2 is YYDKDF (reference sequence). This CDR3 is built from 14 residues. The V end lost 0 bases, the J end lost 8 bases, and 13 bases lay between the germline ends.

This clonotype was seen repeatedly, ten times or more. The V and J genes are TRBV7-9 and TRBJ1-3; D call uncertain. Germline V lookup: CDR1 SEHNR, CDR2 FQNEAQ (reference sequence). The V and J ends lost 2 bases and 3 bases respectively, with 2 bases between them. CDR3 length equals 12 residues. The CDR3 here is CASSLIGNTIYF. As DNA, the CDR3 is TGTGCCAGCAGCTTAATTGGAAACACCATATATTTT.

This clonotype was counted many times. The J gene is TRBJ2-1, the V gene TRBV7-2; no clear D. The V end lost 8 bases, the J end lost 8 bases, and 7 bases lay between the germline ends. Germline V gene sequence: CDR1 SGHTA, CDR2 FQGNSA. This CDR3 is 10 amino acids long. CDR3: CASGTYEQFF. The CDR3 nucleotides read TGTGCCAGCGGAACGTATGAGCAGTTCTTC.

This clonotype was detected only a few times. This chain links TRBV6-2 or TRBV6-3 with TRBJ2-7; 14 nucleotides agree with TRBD2. The CDR3 contains 16 residues. Germline V gives CDR1 MNHEY, CDR2 SVGEGT. V lost 5 bases, J lost 1 base, and 4 bases stayed unmatched. CDR3 loop: CASSLTSGRESYEQYF. CDR3 in DNA: TGTGCCAGCAGTCTGACTAGCGGGAGGGAGTCCTACGAGCAGTACTTC.

This clonotype showed up many times. V gene TRBV7-2 combines with J gene TRBJ2-5; the D gene is possibly TRBD2 (7 bases). CDR3 length: 14 residues. Germline V CDR1 and CDR2: SGHTA, FQGNSA. V dropped 5 bases and J dropped 7 bases, with 17 bases sitting between them. The CDR3 protein is CASSQGLGGGTQYF. The CDR3 region has the DNA TGTGCCAGCAGCCAAGGACTAGGAGGGGGGACCCAGTACTTC.

This clonotype has at least ten counts. V and J are TRBV20-1 and TRBJ1-4, with no clear D. This CDR3 is 15 amino acids long. Germline V gene sequence: CDR1 DFQATT, CDR2 SNEGSKA (reference sequence). Between the trimmed V and J ends, which lost 4 bases and 8 bases, there was a span of 20 bases. CDR3 nucleotide sequence: TGCAGTGCTAACTTCATGGGGAATGCTGGCGAAAAACTGTTTTTT. Its protein product is CSANFMGNAGEKLFF.

This clonotype has only a few counts. It may be a read error: a sequence one base away is much more abundant. This sequence joins TRBV20-1 and TRBJ1-2; D is perhaps TRBD1 (5 bases). Per germline, CDR1 DFQATT and CDR2 SNEGSKA (reference sequence). The CDR3 totals 12 residues. The CDR3 sequence: CSADGANYDYTF. DNA of the CDR3: TGCAGTGCCGACGGGGCTAACTATGACTACACCTTC.

The sample holds many counts of this clonotype. The CDR3 DNA follows: TGTGCCAGCAGCTGGCTGGGGGCAGTAAATGGCTACACCTTC. It is translated as CASSWLGAVNGYTF. The chain joins TRBV4-2 to TRBJ1-2; tentative D call: TRBD1 (6 bases). The germline gives CDR1 LGHNA, CDR2 YNFKEQ. The CDR3 extends over 14 amino acids. Trimming took off 5 bases at V and 6 bases at J, with 16 bases between the two ends.

This clonotype was recorded at least ten times. The V call is TRBV7-8, the J call TRBJ1-1, with D possibly being TRBD1 (5 bases). Trimming stripped 3 bases from V and 4 bases from J, with 15 bases between. Germline V gene data show CDR1 as SGHVS and CDR2 as FQNEAQ. The CDR3 runs to 15 residues. In nucleotides, the CDR3 is TGTGCCAGCAGCTTCAGGGCGGGGTTGACCACTGAAGCTTTCTTT. As protein: CASSFRAGLTTEAFF.

This clonotype was seen many times. The chain joins TRBV15 to TRBJ2-4; no reliable D call. Germline V gene lookup returns CDR1 LNHNV and CDR2 YYDKDF (reference sequence). Trimming pared 4 bases from V and 0 bases from J, leaving 4 bases between. The CDR3 has 13 residues. For the CDR3, the DNA is TGTGCCACCAGCACCTTAGCCAAAAACATTCAGTACTTC. Translating gives CATSTLAKNIQYF.

This clonotype was detected many times. A junction boundary mismatches the germline segment, possibly from a read error. The chain uses TRBV12-3 or TRBV12-4 and TRBJ1-1; D uncertain. The CDR3 loop spans 10 amino acids. CDR3 region: CASSDSGFSF. CDR3 sequence (DNA): TGTGCCAGCAGTGATTCGGGGTTTTCCTTT.

This clonotype was detected many times. The V call is TRBV10-3, the J call TRBJ1-2; D is perhaps TRBD1 (6 bases). The CDR3 has 14 residues. Germline CDR1 reads ENHRY; CDR2 reads SYGVKD. Between the trimmed V and J ends, which lost 3 bases and 2 bases, there was a span of 10 bases. In DNA form, the CDR3 reads TGTGCCATCAGTGACGTACAGGGCAACTATGGCTACACCTTC. Translated: CAISDVQGNYGYTF.

The gene calls are TRBV7-8 and TRBJ2-7, with 7 bases lining up with TRBD2. This CDR3 is 15 amino acids long. J was trimmed by 3 bases and V by 5 bases; bases with no gene match: 10. Per germline, CDR1 SGHVS and CDR2 FQNEAQ. The CDR3 spells CASSQPRAGVYEQYF. DNA of the CDR3: TGTGCCAGCAGCCAGCCTCGCGCGGGAGTCTACGAGCAGTACTTC.

This clonotype was counted ten times or more. This chain connects TRBV15 to TRBJ2-7; 8 nucleotides match TRBD1. CDR3 length equals 16 residues. With 3 bases clipped from V and 6 bases from J, the junction kept 13 bases outside the gene matches. The germline CDR1 and CDR2 sequences are LNHNV and YYDKDF (reference sequence). In DNA form, the CDR3 reads TGTGCCACCAGCAGCCAAAACCCCGGACAGGGCGGCGAGCAGTACTTC. Its protein is CATSSQNPGQGGEQYF. The variable domain in full, with the rest retrieved from reference TRBV15 and TRBJ2-7, is DAMVIQNPRYQVTQFGKPVTLSCSQTLNHNVMYWYQQKSSQAPKLLFHYYDKDFNNEADTPDNFQSRRPNTSFCFLDIRSPGLGDTAMYLCATSSQNPGQGGEQYFGPGTRLTVT.

This clonotype was counted ten times or more. The V call is TRBV20-1, the J call TRBJ1-2; a possible D gene is TRBD1 (6 bases). This CDR3 has 12 amino acids. V lost 2 bases, J lost 6 bases, and 10 bases lay in between. Germline values: CDR1 DFQATT, CDR2 SNEGSKA (reference sequence). The DNA of the CDR3 is TGCAGTGCTAGATTGGGGGCAAATGGCTACACCTTC. Protein sequence: CSARLGANGYTF.

This chain connects TRBV4-2 to TRBJ2-7; tentatively, D is TRBD2 (5 bases). CDR3 size: 13 residues. Germline loops: CDR1 LGHNA, CDR2 YNFKEQ. V lost 4 bases and J 6 bases, leaving 13 bases between the germline ends. CDR3 nucleotide sequence: TGTGCCAGCAGCCCCGGGATAGTCTGCGAGCAGTACTTC. Encoded protein: CASSPGIVCEQYF.

This chain uses TRBV7-3 with TRBJ2-3; 9 bases map to TRBD1. Trimming cost V 5 bases and J 6 bases; bases outside gene matches: 6. Germline assignment: CDR1 SGHTA and CDR2 FQGTGA. The CDR3 is made up of 14 amino acids. The CDR3 coding sequence is TGTGCCAGCAGCCTGGGACAGGGCTTCGATACGCAGTATTTT. Encoded protein: CASSLGQGFDTQYF.

This clonotype was found many times. The chain carries TRBV29-1 and TRBJ1-5; D may be TRBD1 (6 bases). Trimming shortened V by 6 bases and J by 4 bases, and 13 bases separated the two germline ends. Per the germline V gene, CDR1 is SQVTM and CDR2 is ANQGSEA. CDR3 length: 13 amino acids. The CDR3 region is CSVKTGMNQPQHF. The DNA for the CDR3 is TGCAGCGTAAAAACAGGGATGAATCAGCCCCAGCATTTT.

This clonotype was recorded at least ten times. The chain combines TRBV6-1 with TRBJ1-5, with 10 bases matching TRBD1. Trimming took 6 bases from V and 2 from J; bases not matched to a gene: 13. Germline V gene data show CDR1 as MNHNS and CDR2 as SASEGT. The CDR3 extends over 18 amino acids. In DNA, the CDR3 is TGTGCCAGCAGCGCCGGGACAGGGGACGGCGTGGGCAATCAGCCCCAGCATTTT. Protein product: CASSAGTGDGVGNQPQHF.

The sample holds many counts of this clonotype. The chain combines TRBV5-1 with TRBJ2-1, with 8 nucleotides matching TRBD2. The CDR3 contains 14 residues. After removal of 4 bases from V and 5 bases from J, the junction contained 5 bases not matched to a gene. Germline CDR1 SGHRS, CDR2 YFSETQ. The CDR3 DNA sequence: TGCGCCAGCAGCGTCACTAGCGGAGACAATGAGCAGTTCTTC. Translating gives CASSVTSGDNEQFF.

This clonotype was counted between two and nine times. CDR3: CASNHPGLAGGPDPNEQFF. CDR3 DNA: TGTGCCAGCAACCACCCGGGACTAGCGGGGGGGCCTGACCCCAATGAGCAGTTCTTC. This chain joins TRBV4-2 and TRBJ2-1; TRBD2 agrees at 16 bases. With 7 bases clipped from V and 6 bases from J, the junction kept 15 bases outside the gene matches. The CDR3 loop spans 19 amino acids. Germline-derived CDR1 and CDR2 are LGHNA and YNFKEQ.

The chain is built from TRBV27 and TRBJ2-4, with no clear D. Germline assignment: CDR1 MNHEY and CDR2 SMNVEV (reference sequence). CDR3 length equals 17 residues. V was pared by 5 bases and J by 0 bases, with 17 bases between. The CDR3 nucleotides are TGTGCCAGCAGTGCATTATCCCACCCGATAGCCAAAAACATTCAGTACTTC. Its translation: CASSALSHPIAKNIQYF.

This clonotype has a count of ten or more. The chain is built from TRBV20-1 and TRBJ2-3; D may be TRBD1 (6 bases). In germline, CDR1 is DFQATT, CDR2 SNEGSKA (reference sequence). Trimming left V 3 bases short and J 4 bases short, with 14 bases between. This CDR3 has 14 residues. CDR3 protein: CSARRDRQPDTQYF. The DNA of the CDR3 is TGCAGTGCTAGGCGAGACAGGCAACCAGATACGCAGTATTTT.

Ten or more counts support this clonotype. V usage is TRBV12-3 or TRBV12-4 and J usage is TRBJ2-2; D unresolved. The CDR3 has 13 residues. Trimming removed 6 bases at V and 7 bases at J, with 12 bases between. The CDR3 bases are TGTGCCAGCAGCCGCGTCCCAGGCGGGGAGCTGTTTTTT. Protein sequence: CASSRVPGGELFF.

Many counts were recorded for this clonotype. The chain is built from TRBV9 and TRBJ1-3; no firm D call. Per germline, CDR1 SGDLS and CDR2 YYNGEE. With 0 bases removed from V and 0 bases from J, the gap between germline ends came to 10 bases. The CDR3 is 16 amino acids. The CDR3 coding sequence is TGTGCCAGCAGCGTAGATTCCGGGGTCTCTGGAAACACCATATATTTT. The encoded protein is CASSVDSGVSGNTIYF. Looking up the rest from reference TRBV9 and TRBJ1-3 gives the full variable domain: DSGVTQTPKHLITATGQRVTLRCSPRSGDLSVYWYQQSLDQGLQFLIQYYNGEERAKGNILERFSAQQFPDLHSELNLSSLELGDSALYFCASSVDSGVSGNTIYFGEGSWLTVV.

This clonotype was observed many times. The chain is built from TRBV29-1 and TRBJ2-5, with D maybe TRBD2 (5 bases). CDR3 length: 13 residues. Germline-derived CDR1 and CDR2 are SQVTM and ANQGSEA. V shed 2 bases and J shed 3 bases, with 10 bases lying between them. DNA for the CDR3: TGCAGCGTTGAACCGGGGAACGAAGAGACCCAGTACTTC. It translates to CSVEPGNEETQYF. Looking up the rest from reference TRBV29-1 and TRBJ2-5 gives the full variable domain: SAVISQKPSRDICQRGTSLTIQCQVDSQVTMMFWYRQQPGQSLTLIATANQGSEATYESGFVIDKFPISRPNLTFSTLTVSNMSPEDSSIYLCSVEPGNEETQYFGPGTRLLVL.

This sequence joins TRBV27 and TRBJ2-3, with TRBD1 matching 9 bases. Germline V gene data show CDR1 as MNHEY and CDR2 as SMNVEV (reference sequence). V lost 5 bases to trimming and J lost 13 bases; unmatched junction nucleotides: 13. The CDR3 has 14 residues. The CDR3 reads CASSPRGQGAPEYF. CDR3 DNA sequence: TGTGCCAGCAGTCCGCGGGGACAGGGAGCCCCTGAGTATTTT.

This clonotype showed up many times. The V and J genes are TRBV4-2 and TRBJ1-4; no clear D. V gave up 1 base and J gave up 7 bases, with 7 bases separating them. Looked up from germline, CDR1 is LGHNA and CDR2 is YNFKEQ. The CDR3 totals 13 residues. For the CDR3, the DNA is TGTGCCAGCAGCCAAGCCCCCCCTGAAAAACTGTTTTTT. It is translated as CASSQAPPEKLFF.